A selection of T cell receptor beta chains follows, all from one sample in a study of beta chain features in type 1 diabetes. Sequencing used immunoSEQ multiplex PCR; TCRdb keeps in-frame clones, though not all of them. Of 600,000 to 700,000 clones in the sample, 9.5% to 15% were seen once. Sequenced input: naive CD4+ T cells from blood. All receptors come from a man under 40 with type 1 diabetes. Both conserved end residues are part of each CDR3. The D gene is left open where the match is weak. The size of a clone is reported for some rows only, either as once, few or many, or as a class for expanded clones.

d_gene,v_gene,j_gene,abundance,CDR3nt,CDR3aa
-,TRBV6-5,TRBJ2-7,-,TGTGCCAGCACCCGAGGAGGGGCTAACTACGAGCAGTACTTC,CASTRGGANYEQYF
-,TRBV5-1,TRBJ1-5,-,TGCGCCAGCAGCGATACGGGTTTGGAGCCCCAGCATTTT,CASSDTGLEPQHF
TRBD1,TRBV9,TRBJ1-2,few,TGTGCCAGCAGCCCCGACAGGGATTATGGCTACACCTTC,CASSPDRDYGYTF
-,TRBV6-1,TRBJ2-1,-,TGTGCCAGCAGTGCACGTCCCCAGGGGTTATCGGATGAGCAGTTCTTC,CASSARPQGLSDEQFF
-,TRBV9,TRBJ2-5,few,TGTGCCAGCAGCGCCACCGCTGGGCAGCAGTACTTC,CASSATAGQQYF
-,TRBV11-2,TRBJ2-7,few,TGTGCCAGCAGCTCGAGCTCCTACGAGCAGTACTTC,CASSSSSYEQYF
-,TRBV7-8,TRBJ2-3,few,TGTGCCAGCACCCCGACTTTAGATACGCAGTATTTT,CASTPTLDTQYF
-,TRBV19,TRBJ1-5,-,TGTGCCAGTAGTATAAGACAGACTCATCAGCCCCAGCATTTT,CASSIRQTHQPQHF
TRBD1,TRBV29-1,TRBJ2-2,-,TGCAGCGTTCAGACAGGGTTTTGGAACACCGGGGAGCTGTTTTTT,CSVQTGFWNTGELFF
-,TRBV2,TRBJ2-1,few,TGTGCCAGCAGTGAACCATACAATGAGCAGTTCTTC,CASSEPYNEQFF
-,TRBV5-6,TRBJ1-3,few,TGTGCCAGCAGCTTGCCTGGCAGCTCACTTGGAAACACCATATATTTT,CASSLPGSSLGNTIYF
-,TRBV27,TRBJ2-7,-,TGTGCCAGCAGTTTCGAGGGCGCTACCTACGAGCAGTACTTC,CASSFEGATYEQYF
-,TRBV11-2,TRBJ2-5,-,TGTGCCAGCAGCCTAGGCGCTGACCAAGAGACCCAGTACTTC,CASSLGADQETQYF
-,TRBV5-1,TRBJ2-5,few,TGCGCCAGCAGCTTGGTCACCGGGCGGCTCGGTTCGGCGGCCCAGTACTTC,CASSLVTGRLGSAAQYF
TRBD1,TRBV5-4,TRBJ1-6,few,TGTGCCAGCAGCTTGGTATACAGGGGATCACCCCTCCACTTT,CASSLVYRGSPLHF
-,TRBV6-5,TRBJ1-2,-,TGTGCCAGCAGTTACTCGGCAAGGGGCACTAACTATGGCTACACCTTC,CASSYSARGTNYGYTF
TRBD1,TRBV25-1,TRBJ1-6,-,TGTGCCAGCAGTGTCTCTTCGGGAGGGGGCTCACCCCTCCACTTT,CASSVSSGGGSPLHF
-,TRBV29-1,TRBJ1-6,-,TGCAGCGTTGAACCCAGGGTCAGCTCCTATAATTCACCCCTCCACTTT,CSVEPRVSSYNSPLHF
TRBD1,TRBV5-1,TRBJ2-6,-,TGCGCCAGCAGCTGGACAGGACAGGGTACAGGGGCCAACGTCCTGACTTTC,CASSWTGQGTGANVLTF
TRBD2,TRBV11-1,TRBJ2-2,-,TGTGCCAGCAGCTTGGGAGGGACCAACACCGGGGAGCTGTTTTTT,CASSLGGTNTGELFF
-,TRBV6-4,TRBJ1-5,few,TGTGCCAGCACTATTACCGGGACGGAGTTTAAGCCCCAGCATTTT,CASTITGTEFKPQHF
TRBD1,TRBV2,TRBJ1-2,-,TGTGCCCTTAGGAGGGGGCTCCCCGATGGCTACACCTTC,CALRRGLPDGYTF
TRBD1,TRBV19,TRBJ1-4,-,TGTGCCAGTAAGGACAGGGTCGGGGAAAAACTGTTTTTT,CASKDRVGEKLFF
-,TRBV9,TRBJ2-5,-,TGTGCCAGCAGCGTAGATGCAGGTCTGGAGACCCAGTACTTC,CASSVDAGLETQYF
-,TRBV4-1,TRBJ1-5,-,TGCGCCAGCAGCCAGTTATTTAACGGGGACAATCAGCCCCAGCATTTT,CASSQLFNGDNQPQHF
-,TRBV6-5,TRBJ1-6,few,TGTGCCAGCAGTCGACAGAGCCGTAATTCACCCCTCCACTTT,CASSRQSRNSPLHF
-,TRBV9,TRBJ2-5,few,TGTGCCAGCAGCGTAGTGGGAGGAGGAGGTCAAGAGACCCAGTACTTC,CASSVVGGGGQETQYF
-,TRBV7-2,TRBJ1-5,few,TGTGCCAGCAGCCAGACGTGGGACACCAGTCAGCCCCAGCATTTT,CASSQTWDTSQPQHF
-,TRBV7-8,TRBJ1-5,few,TGTGCCAGCACCGGAGGACGGATAGAACAGCCCCAGCATTTT,CASTGGRIEQPQHF
-,TRBV7-8,TRBJ2-2,few,TGTGCCAGCAGCTTGCCCCCACAGGGTAACGGGGAGCTGTTTTTT,CASSLPPQGNGELFF
TRBD1,TRBV25-1,TRBJ2-7,few,TGTGCCAGCAGTGAACCAGGGGGCGGATACGAGCAGTACTTC,CASSEPGGGYEQYF
-,TRBV5-4,TRBJ1-3,-,TGTGCCAGCAGCTTGGATCCCTCCGGGACACTGGGAAACACCATATATTTT,CASSLDPSGTLGNTIYF
-,TRBV9,TRBJ1-6,-,TGTGCCAGCAGCGTAACCGACTATAATTCACCCCTCCACTTT,CASSVTDYNSPLHF
TRBD2,TRBV4-3,TRBJ2-5,-,TGCGCCAGCAGCCAAGTCTATCGTACGGGGGGAGAGACCCAGTACTTC,CASSQVYRTGGETQYF
-,TRBV9,TRBJ2-5,few,TGTGCCAGCAGCGCCCGGTGGGATGAGACCCAGTACTTC,CASSARWDETQYF
-,TRBV7-2,TRBJ1-5,-,TGTGCCAGCAGCTTAGGGGGAGCACATAGCAATCAGCCCCAGCATTTT,CASSLGGAHSNQPQHF
-,TRBV7-2,TRBJ1-2,-,TGTGCCAGCAGCTTGGGCTTCGGGGCTGGCTACACCTTC,CASSLGFGAGYTF
-,TRBV9,TRBJ2-1,-,TGTGCCAGCAGCGTAGTCGGGGTAAGCTCCTACAATGAGCAGTTCTTC,CASSVVGVSSYNEQFF
-,TRBV7-2,TRBJ2-7,few,TGTGCCAGCAGCTTGGAGCCTCCCTACGAGCAGTACTTC,CASSLEPPYEQYF
-,TRBV14,TRBJ1-2,few,TGTGCCAGCAGCCCCATAGGGACTGATGGCTACACCTTC,CASSPIGTDGYTF
-,TRBV29-1,TRBJ1-5,few,TGCAGCGTTGCCACAGCCGGCGGCGATCAGCCCCAGCATTTT,CSVATAGGDQPQHF
-,TRBV7-3,TRBJ2-2,few,TGTGCCAGCAGCGTAATGGTTCAGGGTGGCACCGGGGAGCTGTTTTTT,CASSVMVQGGTGELFF
-,TRBV19,TRBJ1-1,-,TGTGCCAGTAGTATGGTGTTGAACACTGAAGCTTTCTTT,CASSMVLNTEAFF
-,TRBV9,TRBJ2-7,-,TGTGCCAGCAGCCCCCAGGGGGGAAGGAGCGAGCAGTACTTC,CASSPQGGRSEQYF
-,TRBV30,TRBJ1-6,-,TGTGCCTGGAGTGTACTCGCACAGGCCAACTATAATTCACCCCTCCACTTT,CAWSVLAQANYNSPLHF
-,TRBV7-2,TRBJ2-3,few,TGTGCCAGCAGCTTAGCAGGAGGGGTTGATACGCAGTATTTT,CASSLAGGVDTQYF
TRBD1,TRBV6-5,TRBJ2-3,few,TGTGCCAGCACACCGGGACAGGGCGCAGATACGCAGTATTTT,CASTPGQGADTQYF
-,TRBV7-3,TRBJ2-3,-,TGTGCCAGCAGCGTCGTGGGCGGCCGGGAGAGGGCGCAGTATTTT,CASSVVGGRERAQYF
-,TRBV18,TRBJ2-5,few,TGTGCCAGCTCACCACAGGGTGCGAGGGAGACCCAGTACTTC,CASSPQGARETQYF
TRBD1,TRBV5-1,TRBJ1-6,few,TGCGCCAGCAGCCCACGACCAATGGGACAGGGGGCGATTGATTCACCCCTCCACTTT,CASSPRPMGQGAIDSPLHF
-,TRBV28,TRBJ1-5,-,TGTGCCAGCAGTTTCGCAGGGTTCAATCAGCCCCAGCATTTT,CASSFAGFNQPQHF
-,TRBV21-1,TRBJ2-7,few,TGTGCCAGCAGCAAATCGGCGCAGGTTAATCGGGGTCCTCCGGGTGAGCAGTACTTC,CASSKSAQVNRGPPGEQYF
-,TRBV7-2,TRBJ1-4,-,TGTGCCAGCAGCTTAGCGTCCGCAGGGAACGAAAAACTGTTTTTT,CASSLASAGNEKLFF
TRBD2,TRBV18,TRBJ2-7,few,TGTGCCAGCTCACACGGGACTACCTACGAGCAGTACTTC,CASSHGTTYEQYF
-,TRBV7-2,TRBJ2-5,few,TGTGCCAGCAGCCCCACCGGAGGGGAGAGGGAGACCCAGTACTTC,CASSPTGGERETQYF